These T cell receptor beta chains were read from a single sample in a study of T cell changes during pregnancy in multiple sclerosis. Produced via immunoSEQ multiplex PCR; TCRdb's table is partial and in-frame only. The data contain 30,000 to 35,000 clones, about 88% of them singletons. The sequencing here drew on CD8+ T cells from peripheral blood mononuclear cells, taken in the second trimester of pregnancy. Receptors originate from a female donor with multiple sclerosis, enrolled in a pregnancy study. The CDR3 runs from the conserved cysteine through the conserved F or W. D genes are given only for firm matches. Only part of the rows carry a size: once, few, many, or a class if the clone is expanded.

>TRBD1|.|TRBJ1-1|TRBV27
CASSWDSGWTEAFF
TGTGCCAGCAGTTGGGACAGCGGTTGGACTGAAGCTTTCTTT
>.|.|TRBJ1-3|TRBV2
CASIAGLGNTIYF
TGTGCCAGCATTGCAGGGTTAGGAAACACCATATATTTT
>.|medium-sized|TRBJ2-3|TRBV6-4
CASSEGGLTDTQYF
TGTGCCAGCAGTGAAGGAGGACTTACAGATACGCAGTATTTT
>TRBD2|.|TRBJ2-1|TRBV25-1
CASSEWRELDNEQFF
TGTGCCAGCAGTGAATGGCGGGAGCTAGACAATGAGCAGTTCTTC
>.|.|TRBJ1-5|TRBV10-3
CASSNREYQPQHF
TGTGCCAGTAGTAACAGGGAGTATCAGCCCCAGCATTTT
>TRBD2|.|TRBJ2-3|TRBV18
CASSPWTSGISTRGTDTQYF
TGTGCCAGCTCACCCTGGACTAGCGGGATATCGACGCGGGGCACAGATACGCAGTATTTT
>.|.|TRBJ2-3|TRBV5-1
CASRTTDEAQYF
TGCGCCAGCAGGACGACCGACGAGGCGCAGTATTTT
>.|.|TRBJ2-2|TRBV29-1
CSVDIGRGAGELFF
TGCAGCGTTGATATTGGCAGGGGGGCCGGGGAGCTGTTTTTT
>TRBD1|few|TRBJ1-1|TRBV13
CASSWQRTGRNTEAFF
TGTGCCAGCAGCTGGCAAAGGACAGGGCGGAACACTGAAGCTTTCTTT
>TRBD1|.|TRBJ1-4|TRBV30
CAFTGGDEKLFF
TGTGCCTTCACAGGGGGGGATGAAAAACTGTTTTTT
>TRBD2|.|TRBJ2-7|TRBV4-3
CASSQGRDRGGYEQYF
TGCGCCAGCAGCCAAGGCCGGGACCGGGGGGGGTACGAGCAGTACTTC
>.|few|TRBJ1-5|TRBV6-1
CASSELHGSNQPQHF
TGTGCCAGCAGTGAATTGCACGGTAGCAATCAGCCCCAGCATTTT
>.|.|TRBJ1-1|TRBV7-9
CASSLGGLNTEAFF
TGTGCCAGCAGCTTAGGGGGGCTGAACACTGAAGCTTTCTTT
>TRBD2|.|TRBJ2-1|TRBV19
CASSIGTSGSNEQFF
TGTGCCAGTAGTATAGGGACTAGCGGGAGCAATGAGCAGTTCTTC
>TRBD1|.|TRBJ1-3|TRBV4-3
CASSQDQGRGQGNTIYF
TGCGCCAGCAGCCAAGATCAGGGCAGGGGGCAGGGAAACACCATATATTTT
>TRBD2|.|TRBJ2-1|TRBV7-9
CASSLIREVDNEQFF
TGTGCCAGCAGCTTAATCCGGGAGGTTGACAATGAGCAGTTCTTC